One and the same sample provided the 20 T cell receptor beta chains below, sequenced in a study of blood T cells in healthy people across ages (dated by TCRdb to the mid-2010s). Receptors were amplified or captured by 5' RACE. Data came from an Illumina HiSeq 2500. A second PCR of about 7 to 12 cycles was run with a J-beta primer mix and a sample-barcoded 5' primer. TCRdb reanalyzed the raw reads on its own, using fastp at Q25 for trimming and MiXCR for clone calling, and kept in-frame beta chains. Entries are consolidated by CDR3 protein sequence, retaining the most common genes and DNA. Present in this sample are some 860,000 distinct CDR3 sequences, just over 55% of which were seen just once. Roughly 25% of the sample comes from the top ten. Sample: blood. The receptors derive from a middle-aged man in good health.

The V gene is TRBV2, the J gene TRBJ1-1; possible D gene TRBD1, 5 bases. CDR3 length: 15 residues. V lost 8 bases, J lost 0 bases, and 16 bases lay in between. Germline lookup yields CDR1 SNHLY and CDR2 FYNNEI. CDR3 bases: TGTGCCAGCGATTCCGGAGTCAGGGTGAACACTGAAGCTTTCTTT. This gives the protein CASDSGVRVNTEAFF.

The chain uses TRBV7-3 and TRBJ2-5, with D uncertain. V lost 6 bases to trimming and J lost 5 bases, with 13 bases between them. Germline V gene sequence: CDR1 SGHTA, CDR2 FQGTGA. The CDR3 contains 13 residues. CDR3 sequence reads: CASSQIPGETQYF. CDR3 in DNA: TGTGCCAGCAGTCAGATCCCCGGGGAGACCCAGTACTTC.

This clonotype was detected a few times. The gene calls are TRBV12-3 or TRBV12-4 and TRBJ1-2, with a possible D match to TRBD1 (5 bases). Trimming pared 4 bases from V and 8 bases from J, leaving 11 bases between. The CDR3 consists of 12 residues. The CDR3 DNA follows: TGTGCCAGCAGTTATTCCAGGGACGGCTACACCTTC. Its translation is CASSYSRDGYTF.

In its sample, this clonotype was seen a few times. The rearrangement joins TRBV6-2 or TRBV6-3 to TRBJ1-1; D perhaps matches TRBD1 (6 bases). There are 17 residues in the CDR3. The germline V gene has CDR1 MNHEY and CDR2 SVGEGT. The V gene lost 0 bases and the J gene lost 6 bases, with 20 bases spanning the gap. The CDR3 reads CASSYSFFGGAHPEAFF. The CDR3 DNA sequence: TGTGCCAGCAGTTACTCCTTTTTCGGGGGGGCGCATCCTGAAGCTTTCTTT.

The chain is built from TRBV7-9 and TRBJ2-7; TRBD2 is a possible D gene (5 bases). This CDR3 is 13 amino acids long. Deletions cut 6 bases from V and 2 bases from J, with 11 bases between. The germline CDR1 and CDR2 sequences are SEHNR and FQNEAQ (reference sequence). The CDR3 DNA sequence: TGTGCCAGCAGACAGACGGGGACCTACGAGCAGTACTTC. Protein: CASRQTGTYEQYF.

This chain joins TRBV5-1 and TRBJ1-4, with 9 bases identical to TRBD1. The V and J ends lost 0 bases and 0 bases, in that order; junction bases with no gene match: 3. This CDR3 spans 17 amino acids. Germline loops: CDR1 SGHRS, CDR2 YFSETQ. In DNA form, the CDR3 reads TGCGCCAGCAGCTTGGCAACAGGGGGCCCAACTAATGAAAAACTGTTTTTT. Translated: CASSLATGGPTNEKLFF.

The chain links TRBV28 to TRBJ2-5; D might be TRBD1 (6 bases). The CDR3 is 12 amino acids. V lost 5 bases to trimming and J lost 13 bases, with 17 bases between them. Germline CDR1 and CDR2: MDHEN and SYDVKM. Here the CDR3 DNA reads TGTGCCAGCAGTCATCTCGGACAGCATCCGTACTTC. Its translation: CASSHLGQHPYF.

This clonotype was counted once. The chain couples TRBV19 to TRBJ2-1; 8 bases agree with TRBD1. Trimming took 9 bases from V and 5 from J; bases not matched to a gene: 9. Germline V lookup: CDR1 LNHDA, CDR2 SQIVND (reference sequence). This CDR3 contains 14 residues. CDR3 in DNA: TGTGCCAGCACAGGGGGTAATGTTAACAATGAGCAGTTCTTC. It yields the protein CASTGGNVNNEQFF.

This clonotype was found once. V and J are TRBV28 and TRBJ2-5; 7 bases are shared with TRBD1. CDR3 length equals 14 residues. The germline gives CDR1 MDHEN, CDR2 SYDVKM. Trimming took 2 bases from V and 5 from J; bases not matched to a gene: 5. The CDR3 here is CASSLRQGPETQYF. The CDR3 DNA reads TGTGCCAGCAGTTTACGACAGGGTCCCGAGACCCAGTACTTC.

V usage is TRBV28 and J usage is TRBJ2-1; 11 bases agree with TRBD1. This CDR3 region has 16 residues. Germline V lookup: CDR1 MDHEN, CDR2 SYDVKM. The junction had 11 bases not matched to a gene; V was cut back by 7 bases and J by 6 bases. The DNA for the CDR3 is TGTGCCAGCACTTTGGTACCCGGGACAGGGGGCAATGAGCAGTTCTTC. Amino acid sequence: CASTLVPGTGGNEQFF.

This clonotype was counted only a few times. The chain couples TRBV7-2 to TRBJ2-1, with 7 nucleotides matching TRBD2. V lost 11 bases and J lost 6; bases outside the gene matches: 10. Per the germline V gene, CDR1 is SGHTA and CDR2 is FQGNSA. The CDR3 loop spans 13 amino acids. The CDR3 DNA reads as TGTGCCTGGGCGGGAGAAGGTAGCAATGAGCAGTTCTTC. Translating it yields CAWAGEGSNEQFF.

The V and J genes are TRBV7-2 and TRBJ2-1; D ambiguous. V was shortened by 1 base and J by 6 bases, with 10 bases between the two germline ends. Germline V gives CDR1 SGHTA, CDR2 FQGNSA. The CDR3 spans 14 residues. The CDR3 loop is CASSLVSPANEQFF. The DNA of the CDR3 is TGTGCCAGCAGCTTAGTTAGCCCCGCCAATGAGCAGTTCTTC. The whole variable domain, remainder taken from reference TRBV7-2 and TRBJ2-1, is GAGVSQSPSNKVTEKGKDVELRCDPISGHTALYWYRQSLGQGLEFLIYFQGNSAPDKSGLPSDRFSAERTGGSVSTLTIQRTQQEDSAVYLCASSLVSPANEQFFGPGTRLTVL.

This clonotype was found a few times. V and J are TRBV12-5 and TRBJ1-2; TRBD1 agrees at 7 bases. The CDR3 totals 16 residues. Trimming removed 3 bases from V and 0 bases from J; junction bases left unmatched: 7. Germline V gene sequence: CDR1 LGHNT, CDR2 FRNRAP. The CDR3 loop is CASGLATGRANYGYTF. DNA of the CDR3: TGTGCTAGTGGTTTAGCGACAGGGCGCGCTAACTATGGCTACACCTTC.

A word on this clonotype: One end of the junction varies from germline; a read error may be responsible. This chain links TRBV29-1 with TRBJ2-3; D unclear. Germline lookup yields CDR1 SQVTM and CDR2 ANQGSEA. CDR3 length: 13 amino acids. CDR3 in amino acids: CGVASDHTDTQYF. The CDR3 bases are TGCGGCGTTGCCAGTGACCACACAGATACGCAGTATTTT.

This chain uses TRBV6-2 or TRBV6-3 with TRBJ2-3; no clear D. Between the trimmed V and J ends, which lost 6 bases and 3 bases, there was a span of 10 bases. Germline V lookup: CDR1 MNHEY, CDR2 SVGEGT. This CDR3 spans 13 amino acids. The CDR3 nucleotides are TGTGCCAGCAGACGAGATTCAACAGATACGCAGTATTTT. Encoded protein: CASRRDSTDTQYF.

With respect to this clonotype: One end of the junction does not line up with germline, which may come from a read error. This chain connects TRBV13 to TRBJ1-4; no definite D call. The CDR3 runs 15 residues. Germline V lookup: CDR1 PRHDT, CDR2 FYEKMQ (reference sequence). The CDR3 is CTSSLGTSTNEKLFF. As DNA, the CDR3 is TGTACCAGCAGCTTAGGAACCTCAACTAATGAAAAACTGTTTTTT.

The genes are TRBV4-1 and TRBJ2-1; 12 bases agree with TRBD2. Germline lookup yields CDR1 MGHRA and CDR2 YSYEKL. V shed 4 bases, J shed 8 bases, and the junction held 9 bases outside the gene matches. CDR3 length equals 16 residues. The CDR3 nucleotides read TGCGCCAGCAGCCTCGTGGCTAGCGGGAGGGGCTATGAGCAGTTCTTC. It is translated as CASSLVASGRGYEQFF.

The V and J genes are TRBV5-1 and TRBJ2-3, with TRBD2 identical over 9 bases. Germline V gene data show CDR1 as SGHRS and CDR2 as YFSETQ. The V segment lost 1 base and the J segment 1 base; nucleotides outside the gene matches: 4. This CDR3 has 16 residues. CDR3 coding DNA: TGCGCCAGCAGCTTGTGGGCTAGCGGGGGCACAGATACGCAGTATTTT. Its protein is CASSLWASGGTDTQYF.

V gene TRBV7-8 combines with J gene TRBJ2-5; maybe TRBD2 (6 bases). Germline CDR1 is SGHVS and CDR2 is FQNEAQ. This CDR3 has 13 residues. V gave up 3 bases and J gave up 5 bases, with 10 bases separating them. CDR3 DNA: TGTGCCAGCAGCTTCGGGGGTGACGAGACCCAGTACTTC. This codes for CASSFGGDETQYF. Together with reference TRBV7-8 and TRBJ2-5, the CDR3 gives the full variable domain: GAGVSQSPRYKVAKRGQDVALRCDPISGHVSLFWYQQALGQGPEFLTYFQNEAQLDKSGLPSDRFFAERPEGSVSTLKIQRTQQEDSAVYLCASSFGGDETQYFGPGTRLLVL.

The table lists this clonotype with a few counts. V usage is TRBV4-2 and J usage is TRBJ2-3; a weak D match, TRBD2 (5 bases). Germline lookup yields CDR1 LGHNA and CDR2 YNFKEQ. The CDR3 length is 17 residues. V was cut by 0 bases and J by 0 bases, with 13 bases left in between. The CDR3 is CASSQEERTDSTDTQYF. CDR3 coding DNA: TGTGCCAGCAGCCAAGAGGAGCGGACGGATAGCACAGATACGCAGTATTTT.